These 12 T cell receptor beta chains originate from one sample sequenced in a study of cytomegalovirus exposure and HLA in healthy donors. Primers included in the PCR were 60 Vbeta and 13 Jbeta primers. Clones were read by immunoSEQ multiplex PCR, and TCRdb kept only the in-frame ones, dropping some. This table holds more than 90,000 clones, 65% to 80% found once. The specimen was PBMCs. The origin of the receptors is a middle-aged man in good health and CMV-seropositive.

This clone was recorded a few times. This chain connects TRBV4-3 to TRBJ2-7; TRBD2 agrees at 7 bases. The CDR3 sequence is 17 residues long. From germline, CDR1 is LGHNA and CDR2 YSLEER. Unmatched junction bases numbered 12, after V lost 2 bases and J lost 2 bases. The DNA for the CDR3 is TGCGCCAGCAGCCAACAACCAGCGGGGCGGGGCGCCTACGAGCAGTACTTC. It is translated as CASSQQPAGRGAYEQYF.

V and J are TRBV9 and TRBJ2-5; possible D gene TRBD2, 7 bases. Per the germline V gene, CDR1 is SGDLS and CDR2 is YYNGEE. V lost 6 bases and J lost 4, with 13 bases in between. There are 13 residues in the CDR3. The chain's CDR3 is CASTRGAGETQYF. For the CDR3, the DNA is TGTGCCAGCACCCGGGGGGCAGGAGAGACCCAGTACTTC.

The table lists this clone with a few counts. The rearrangement links TRBV5-1 to TRBJ1-1, with TRBD1 matching over 10 bases. V gave up 7 bases and J gave up 5 bases; unmatched junction bases: 5. In germline, CDR1 is SGHRS, CDR2 YFSETQ. This CDR3 has 13 amino acids. CDR3 protein: CASRQGAQTEAFF. The CDR3 nucleotides are TGCGCCAGCCGACAGGGGGCCCAGACTGAAGCTTTCTTT.

This chain uses TRBV10-3 with TRBJ2-3; 7 positions match TRBD2. The CDR3 loop spans 15 amino acids. V lost 2 bases to trimming and J lost 2 bases; unmatched junction nucleotides: 4. Germline CDR1 and CDR2: ENHRY and SYGVKD. CDR3 nucleotide sequence: TGTGCCATCAGTGAGAACCTAGCGGTCACAGATACGCAGTATTTT. The encoded protein is CAISENLAVTDTQYF.

As DNA, the CDR3 is TGTGCCAGCAGGCGTCGCACCACAGATACGCAGTATTTT. As protein: CASRRRTTDTQYF. This rearrangement joins TRBV7-9 to TRBJ2-3, with D uncertain. V shed 6 bases and J shed 2 bases, with 9 bases lying between them. Looked up from germline, CDR1 is SEHNR and CDR2 is FQNEAQ (reference sequence). The CDR3 runs to 13 residues.

The CDR3 loop reads CASSEYGNEQFF. The CDR3 nucleotides are TGCGCCAGCAGTGAGTACGGCAATGAGCAGTTCTTC. The rearrangement links TRBV10-2 to TRBJ2-1; no reliable D call. The V gene lost 1 base and the J gene lost 6 bases, with 4 bases spanning the gap. The CDR3 sequence is 12 residues long. Germline loops: CDR1 WSHSY, CDR2 SAAADI.

The chain uses TRBV9 and TRBJ2-1, with TRBD2 matching 11 bases. The V gene end was trimmed by 3 bases and the J gene end by 2 bases; junction bases not matched to a gene: 1. Germline V gene sequence: CDR1 SGDLS, CDR2 YYNGEE. This CDR3 is built from 15 residues. As DNA, the CDR3 is TGTGCCAGCAGCGAGACTAGCGGGGCCTACAATGAGCAGTTCTTC. Its protein product is CASSETSGAYNEQFF.

The gene calls are TRBV5-4 and TRBJ2-5; 8 bases are shared with TRBD2. The CDR3 covers 16 residues. Trimming at V came to 1 base and at J to 1 base, leaving 6 bases not matched to a gene. CDR1 is SGHNT and CDR2 is YYREEE in the germline V gene (reference sequence). CDR3 loop: CASSLRGGGPQETQYF. CDR3 coding DNA: TGTGCCAGCAGCTTGAGGGGCGGGGGGCCCCAAGAGACCCAGTACTTC.

V gene TRBV6-1 combines with J gene TRBJ2-4, with 8 bases that match TRBD1. Trimming at V came to 4 bases and at J to 6 bases, leaving 5 bases not matched to a gene. CDR3 length equals 14 residues. Germline values: CDR1 MNHNS, CDR2 SASEGT. The CDR3 coding sequence is TGTGCCAGCAGTGGCCGGACAGGGATAAACATTCAGTACTTC. This codes for CASSGRTGINIQYF.

The chain employs TRBV2 and TRBJ2-2; 15 bases align to TRBD2. CDR1 is SNHLY and CDR2 is FYNNEI in the germline V gene. The CDR3 sequence is 16 residues long. Trimming cost V 6 bases and J 5 bases; bases outside gene matches: 4. DNA of the CDR3: TGTGCCAGCAGATATGGACTAGCGGGGGGGACCGGGGAGCTGTTTTTT. It translates to CASRYGLAGGTGELFF.

The V and J genes are TRBV5-5 and TRBJ2-7; D is ambiguous. The CDR3 length is 12 residues. Germline CDR1 and CDR2: SGHKS and YYEKEE (reference sequence). Trimming removed 1 base at V and 4 bases at J, with 6 bases between. This chain's CDR3 is CASSLSVYEQYF. The CDR3 bases are TGTGCCAGCAGCTTGTCTGTGTACGAGCAGTACTTC.

V usage is TRBV7-8 and J usage is TRBJ2-7; 10 nucleotides match TRBD1. Germline values: CDR1 SGHVS, CDR2 FQNEAQ. V shed 3 bases and J 5 bases; nucleotides not matched to a gene: 7. This CDR3 is built from 15 residues. The CDR3 is CASSFRQGASDEQYF. The CDR3 DNA follows: TGTGCCAGCAGCTTCAGACAGGGGGCTTCCGACGAGCAGTACTTC.